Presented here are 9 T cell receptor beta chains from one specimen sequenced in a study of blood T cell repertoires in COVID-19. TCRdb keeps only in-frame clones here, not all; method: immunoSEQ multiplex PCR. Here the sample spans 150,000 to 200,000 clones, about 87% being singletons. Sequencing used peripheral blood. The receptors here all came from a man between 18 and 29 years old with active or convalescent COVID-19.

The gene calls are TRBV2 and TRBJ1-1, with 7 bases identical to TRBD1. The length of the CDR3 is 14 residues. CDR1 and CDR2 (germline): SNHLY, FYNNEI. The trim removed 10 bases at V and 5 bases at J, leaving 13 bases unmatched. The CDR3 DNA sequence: TGTGCCAACAACTTTATACAGGGGACAACTGAAGCTTTCTTT. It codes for CANNFIQGTTEAFF.

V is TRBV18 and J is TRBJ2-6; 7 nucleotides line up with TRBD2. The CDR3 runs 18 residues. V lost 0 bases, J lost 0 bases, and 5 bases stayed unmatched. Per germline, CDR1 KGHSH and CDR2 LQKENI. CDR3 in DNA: TGTGCCAGCTCACCACCTGTTAGCGGGCCCTCTGGGGCCAACGTCCTGACTTTC. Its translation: CASSPPVSGPSGANVLTF. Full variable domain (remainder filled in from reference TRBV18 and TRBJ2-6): NAGVMQNPRHLVRRRGQEARLRCSPMKGHSHVYWYRQLPEEGLKFMVYLQKENIIDESGMPKERFSAEFPKEGPSILRIQQVVRGDSAAYFCASSPPVSGPSGANVLTFGAGSRLTVL.

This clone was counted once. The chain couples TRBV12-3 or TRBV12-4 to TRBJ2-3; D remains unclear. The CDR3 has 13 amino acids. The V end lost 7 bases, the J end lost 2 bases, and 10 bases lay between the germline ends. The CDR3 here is CASIDSNTDTQYF. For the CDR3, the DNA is TGTGCCAGCATAGATTCCAACACAGATACGCAGTATTTT.

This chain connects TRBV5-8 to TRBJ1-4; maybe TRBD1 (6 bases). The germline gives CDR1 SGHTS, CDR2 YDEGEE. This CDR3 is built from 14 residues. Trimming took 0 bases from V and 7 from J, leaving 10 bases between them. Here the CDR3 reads CASSLDRGGEKLFF. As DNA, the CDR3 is TGTGCCAGCAGCTTGGACAGAGGGGGTGAAAAACTGTTTTTT. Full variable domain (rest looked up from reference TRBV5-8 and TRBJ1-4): EAGVTQSPTHLIKTRGQQATLRCSPISGHTSVYWYQQALGLGLQFLLWYDEGEERNRGNFPPRFSGRQFPNYSSELNVNALELEDSALYLCASSLDRGGEKLFFGSGTQLSVL.

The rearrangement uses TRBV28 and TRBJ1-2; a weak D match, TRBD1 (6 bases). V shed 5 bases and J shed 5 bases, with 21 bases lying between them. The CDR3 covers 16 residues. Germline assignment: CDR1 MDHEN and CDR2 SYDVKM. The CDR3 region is CASSPPTGKGYYGYTF. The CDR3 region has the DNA TGTGCCAGCAGTCCCCCCACAGGGAAAGGGTATTATGGCTACACCTTC.

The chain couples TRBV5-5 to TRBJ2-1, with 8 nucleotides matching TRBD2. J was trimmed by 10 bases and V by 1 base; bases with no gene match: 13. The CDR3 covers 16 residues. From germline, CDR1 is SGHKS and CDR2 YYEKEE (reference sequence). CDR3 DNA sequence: TGTGCCAGCAGCTTGATGGAAGGACTAGCTCGTGACGAGCAGTTCTTC. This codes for CASSLMEGLARDEQFF.

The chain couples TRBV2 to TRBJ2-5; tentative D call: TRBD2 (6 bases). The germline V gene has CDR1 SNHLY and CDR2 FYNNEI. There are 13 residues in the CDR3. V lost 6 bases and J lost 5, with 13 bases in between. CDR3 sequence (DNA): TGTGCCAGCAGGAGAGGGGAGGTGGAGACCCAGTACTTC. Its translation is CASRRGEVETQYF.

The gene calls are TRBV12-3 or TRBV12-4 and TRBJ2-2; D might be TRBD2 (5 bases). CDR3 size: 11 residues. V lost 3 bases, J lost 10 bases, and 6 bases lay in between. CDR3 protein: CASSFREELFF. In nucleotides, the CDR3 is TGTGCCAGCAGTTTCCGGGAGGAGCTGTTTTTT.

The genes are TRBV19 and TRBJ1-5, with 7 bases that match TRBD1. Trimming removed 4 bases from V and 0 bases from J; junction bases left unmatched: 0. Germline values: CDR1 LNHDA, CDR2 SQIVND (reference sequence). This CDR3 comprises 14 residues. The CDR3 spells CASSRQGSNQPQHF. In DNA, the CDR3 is TGTGCCAGTAGTAGACAGGGTAGCAATCAGCCCCAGCATTTT.